This T cell receptor (beta chain) was sequenced in a study of tumor-infiltrating lymphocytes in primary liver carcinoma. Across the study: All lesions had stage T1-T3 N0M0 and roughly 4.2 to 10 cm widths.

In regard to this clonotype: What it binds is not known. One junction end does not reproduce the germline sequence, and a read error may be involved.

Total RNA amounting to roughly 450 ng was the source from which TCR beta cDNA was made with a constant-region primer. Each TCR beta library was derived from three nested multiplex PCR rounds that employed slightly modified ARM-PCR. Both of the initial two PCR rounds ran for around 10 cycles and employed TRBV1-TRBV30 forward primers alongside a C-beta reverse primer. One entry per CDR3 protein, called by TCRdb with MiXCR from the multiplex PCR reads. The sample holds roughly 86,000 distinct CDR3 sequences, about 73% seen once. The source material, roughly 18-33 mg of unsorted bulk tissue, was used to co-extract RNA and DNA. Patients underwent surgical resection for primary liver carcinoma. Overall study findings and caveats: Tumor-adjacent and tumor-blood pairs shared a smaller degree of overlap than tumor region pairs.

The length of the CDR3 is 11 residues. Per germline, CDR1 SQVTM and CDR2 ANQGSEA. This clonotype was sampled from a man aged 35 to 55 with primary liver carcinoma and hepatitis B virus infection. V usage is TRBV29-1 and J usage is TRBJ2-7, with unresolved D. Sequences were obtained from tumor-adjacent normal liver tissue. The CDR3 loop is CSAKLDYEEYF. CDR3 nucleotide sequence: TGCAGCGCTAAACTTGATTACGAGGAGTACTTC.